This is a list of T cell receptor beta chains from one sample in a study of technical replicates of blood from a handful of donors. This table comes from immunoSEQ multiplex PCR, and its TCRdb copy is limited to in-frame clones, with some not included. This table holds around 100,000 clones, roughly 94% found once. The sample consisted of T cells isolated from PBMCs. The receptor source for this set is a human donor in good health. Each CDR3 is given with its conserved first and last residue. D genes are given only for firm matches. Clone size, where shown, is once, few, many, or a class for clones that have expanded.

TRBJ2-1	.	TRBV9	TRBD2	CASSPRGRQIGEQFF	TGTGCCAGCAGCCCGCGCGGGAGGCAGATCGGTGAGCAGTTCTTC
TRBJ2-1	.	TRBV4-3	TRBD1	CASSRVGQGQIDEQFF	TGCGCCAGCAGCCGAGTCGGACAGGGGCAAATTGATGAGCAGTTCTTC
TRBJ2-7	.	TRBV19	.	CASSPGIDFYEQYF	TGTGCCAGTAGCCCCGGGATCGATTTCTACGAGCAGTACTTC
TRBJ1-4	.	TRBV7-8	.	CASSLAGLDEKLFF	TGTGCCAGCAGCTTAGCCGGTCTTGATGAAAAACTGTTTTTT
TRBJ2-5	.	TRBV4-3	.	CASSQWGEAETQYF	TGCGCCAGCAGCCAATGGGGCGAGGCGGAGACCCAGTACTTC
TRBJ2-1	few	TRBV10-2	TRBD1	CASSEQGAYNEQFF	TGCGCCAGCAGTGAACAGGGGGCTTACAATGAGCAGTTCTTC
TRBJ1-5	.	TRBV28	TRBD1	CAINRQGVQPQHF	TGTGCCATCAACCGACAGGGTGTACAGCCCCAGCATTTT
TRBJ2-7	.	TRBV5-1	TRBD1	CASSPWTGTGEQYF	TGCGCCAGCAGCCCCTGGACAGGGACGGGAGAGCAGTACTTC
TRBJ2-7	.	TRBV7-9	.	CASSDLTAPYEQYF	TGTGCCAGCAGCGATTTAACAGCACCCTACGAGCAGTACTTC
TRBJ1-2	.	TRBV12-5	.	CASGLIGQPKGTF	TGTGCTAGTGGTTTGATCGGACAGCCCAAAGGCACCTTC
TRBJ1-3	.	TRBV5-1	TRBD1	CASSLGTGGFVDTIYF	TGCGCCAGCAGCTTGGGGACAGGGGGCTTTGTGGACACCATATATTTT
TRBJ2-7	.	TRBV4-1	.	CASSPAVEIYEQYF	TGCGCCAGCAGCCCAGCCGTGGAGATCTACGAGCAGTACTTC